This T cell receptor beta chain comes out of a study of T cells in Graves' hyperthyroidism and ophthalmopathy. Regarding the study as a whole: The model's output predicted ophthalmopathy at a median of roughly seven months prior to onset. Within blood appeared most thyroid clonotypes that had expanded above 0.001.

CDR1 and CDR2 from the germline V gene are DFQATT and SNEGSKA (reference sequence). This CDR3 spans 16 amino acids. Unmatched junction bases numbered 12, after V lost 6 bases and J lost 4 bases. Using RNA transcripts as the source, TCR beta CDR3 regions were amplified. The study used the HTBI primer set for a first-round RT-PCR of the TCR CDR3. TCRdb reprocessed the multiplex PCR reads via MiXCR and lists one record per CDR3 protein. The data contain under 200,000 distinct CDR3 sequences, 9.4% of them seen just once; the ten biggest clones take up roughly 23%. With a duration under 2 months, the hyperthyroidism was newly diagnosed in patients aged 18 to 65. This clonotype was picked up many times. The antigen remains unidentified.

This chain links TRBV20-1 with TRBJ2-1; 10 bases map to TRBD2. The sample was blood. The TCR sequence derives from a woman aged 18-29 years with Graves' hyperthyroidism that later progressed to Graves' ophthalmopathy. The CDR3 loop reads CSALPVGLAAYNEQFF. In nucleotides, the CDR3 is TGCAGTGCCCTACCCGTCGGACTAGCGGCGTACAATGAGCAGTTCTTC.